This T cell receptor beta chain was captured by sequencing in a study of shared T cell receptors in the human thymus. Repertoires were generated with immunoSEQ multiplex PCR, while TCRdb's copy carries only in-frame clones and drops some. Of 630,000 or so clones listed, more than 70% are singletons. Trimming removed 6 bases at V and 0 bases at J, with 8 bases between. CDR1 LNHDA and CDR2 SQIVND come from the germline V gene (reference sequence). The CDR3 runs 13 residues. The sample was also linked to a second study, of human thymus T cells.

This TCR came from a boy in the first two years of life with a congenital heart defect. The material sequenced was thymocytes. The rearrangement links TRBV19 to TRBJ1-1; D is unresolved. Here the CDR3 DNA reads TGTGCCAGTAGGAGGAAAATGAACACTGAAGCTTTCTTT. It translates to CASRRKMNTEAFF.